The 8 T cell receptor beta chains reported below all come from one sample, sequenced in a study of T-cell reconstitution after alpha-beta-depleted transplantation in children. Unique molecular identifiers were used in preparing the TCRbeta library. TCRdb recomputed calls from the PCR reads with MiXCR, one row per CDR3 protein. The sample holds approximately 110,000 distinct CDR3 sequences; 10% are singletons and the top ten take 30% to 35%. Specimen: PBMCs, collected before TCRalphabeta/CD19-depleted stem cell transplant. The receptors were sampled from a boy between 2 and 10 years old with acute lymphoblastic leukemia, due to receive a stem cell transplant.

The sample holds a few counts of this clonotype. The CDR3 loop reads CASSLAPWFEDQPQHF. The CDR3 DNA reads as TGTGCCAGCAGCTTAGCGCCATGGTTTGAGGATCAGCCCCAGCATTTT. This rearrangement joins TRBV7-8 to TRBJ1-5; D is undetermined. The CDR3 runs 16 residues. The V and J ends lost 0 bases and 5 bases respectively, with 14 bases between them. Looked up from germline, CDR1 is SGHVS and CDR2 is FQNEAQ.

The chain couples TRBV29-1 to TRBJ2-7; D unclear. This CDR3 comprises 12 residues. Germline CDR1 SQVTM, CDR2 ANQGSEA. Trimming took off 4 bases at V and 3 bases at J, with 10 bases between the two ends. CDR3 bases: TGCAGCGTTGCCCCAGGTAACTACGAGCAGTACTTC. Encoded protein: CSVAPGNYEQYF.

This clonotype was counted only a few times. The gene calls are TRBV6-1 and TRBJ1-1, with no clear D. Trimming left V 1 base short and J 6 bases short, with 9 bases between. Germline V gene data show CDR1 as MNHNS and CDR2 as SASEGT. The CDR3 contains 13 residues. In DNA form, the CDR3 reads TGTGCCAGCAGTGAAGGCCACGCCGCTGAAGCTTTCTTT. It translates to CASSEGHAAEAFF.

This clonotype was observed many times. V is TRBV12-3 or TRBV12-4 and J is TRBJ2-7; D possibly corresponds to TRBD2 (6 bases). CDR3 length equals 14 residues. Trimming took off 2 bases at V and 6 bases at J, with 14 bases between the two ends. The CDR3, as DNA: TGTGCCAGCAGTTTACCCGGGACTTACCGCGAGCAGTACTTC. It specifies CASSLPGTYREQYF.

The V gene is TRBV20-1, the J gene TRBJ2-3, with 10 nucleotides matching TRBD1. Trimming removed 5 bases from V and 3 bases from J; junction bases left unmatched: 11. Germline CDR1 and CDR2: DFQATT and SNEGSKA (reference sequence). The CDR3 sequence is 16 residues long. CDR3 nucleotides: TGCAGTGCTGGAGGCGGACAGGGGGAGTGGACAGATACGCAGTATTTT. Translated, it gives CSAGGGQGEWTDTQYF.

CDR3 sequence reads: CASSLPGQGKQFF. The CDR3 region has the DNA TGTGCCAGCAGCTTGCCGGGACAGGGGAAGCAGTTCTTC. The rearrangement uses TRBV7-2 and TRBJ2-1; TRBD1 matches 10 bases. The CDR3 extends over 13 amino acids. The V gene end was trimmed by 3 bases and the J gene end by 11 bases; junction bases not matched to a gene: 4. The V gene's germline CDR1 is SGHTA and CDR2 FQGNSA.

A few counts support this clonotype. The chain employs TRBV3-1 and TRBJ2-4; no reliable D call. This CDR3 has 12 amino acids. V was cut by 1 base and J by 5 bases, with 3 bases left in between. Germline V gene sequence: CDR1 LGHDT, CDR2 YNNKEL (reference sequence). The CDR3 loop is CASSQGENIQYF. CDR3 bases: TGTGCCAGCAGCCAAGGGGAAAACATTCAGTACTTC.

The J gene is TRBJ2-3, the V gene TRBV5-1, with 9 bases that match TRBD1. The length of the CDR3 is 14 residues. The V and J ends lost 0 bases and 5 bases, in that order; junction bases with no gene match: 1. Germline CDR1 is SGHRS and CDR2 is YFSETQ. CDR3 nucleotide sequence: TGCGCCAGCAGCTTGGACAGGGGGCGAGATACGCAGTATTTT. It translates to CASSLDRGRDTQYF.